This T cell receptor (beta chain) came from a study of shared T cell receptors in the human thymus. The repertoire was sequenced with immunoSEQ multiplex PCR; TCRdb's copy has only in-frame clones and lacks some. The repertoire holds approximately 730,000 clones, approximately 83% seen once, with around 0.01% in the top ten. CDR1 and CDR2 (germline): LNHNV, YYDKDF (reference sequence). J gave up 6 bases and V 1 base, and 14 bases lay outside the gene matches. There are 18 residues in the CDR3. These data are also associated with another study on human thymus T cells. That source notes: Each of the donors was a healthy Finnish infant who was undergoing open corrective cardiac surgery for congenital heart defects. Thymic material originated from resections removed in the course of corrective heart surgery. Use of V and J genes seemed skewed within the thymic and blood repertoires. Related research examined unrelated individuals and reported that their thymic repertoires overlapped highly.

The sample taken for sequencing was thymocytes. The chain has TRBV15 and TRBJ1-2; 10 bases map to TRBD1. This TCR derives from a girl in the first two years of life with a congenital heart defect. The chain's CDR3 is CATSRAVGWDRGGHGYTF. In nucleotides, the CDR3 is TGTGCCACCAGCAGAGCCGTTGGGTGGGACAGGGGTGGCCATGGCTACACCTTC.